What follows describes a single T cell receptor beta chain. This clonotype was seen a few times. Its antigen is currently not known. Nothing much larger sits one base from this clone, and base qualities are not available. Library preparation used 5' RACE. The sequencing machine was an Illumina HiSeq 2500. A second PCR of roughly 6 to 11 cycles was run with a J-beta primer mix and a sample-barcoded 5' primer. A unique molecular identifier was introduced onto each TCR beta cDNA molecule by a template-switch 5' adaptor carrying 12 random nucleotides. At least 3 million CDR3-containing paired-end reads were obtained from each sample. All of the RNA was converted into first-strand cDNA using the Mint cDNA synthesis kit, with a TRBC-specific oligonucleotide serving as the primer. All cDNA was treated with uracil-DNA glycosylase and then went through a first 18-cycle PCR with the universal primers M1SS and BC2_uni_R. The paper's data handling went like this. For normalization, 1 million high-quality reads were randomly selected from each sample, with every read carrying a distinct molecular identifier. Instead of being binned into consensus sequences, reads that shared molecular identifiers were thrown out. MiTCR, set to a Q25 quality threshold and the strictest error-elimination algorithm, was used for CDR3 identification, clonotype clustering and error correction. A nonparametric unseen species model with Euler transformation was used to estimate a lower bound on total TCR beta diversity. In-frame beta chains were kept once TCRdb had trimmed the public reads at Q25 with fastp and called clones with MiXCR. Entries are consolidated by CDR3 protein sequence, retaining the most common genes and DNA. The V and J calls were not made by the authors but by TCRdb's processing. This sample lists fewer than 900,000 distinct CDR3 sequences; 40% to 45% were detected once. The ten top clones hold roughly 20% of the sample.

CDR1 is given as MDHEN and CDR2 as SYDVKM, both from the germline V gene. From cysteine to phenylalanine, the CDR3 is 16 amino acids long. The entry retains the CDR3 DNA only, 48 bases that are in frame from base 1. The germline ends are 15 bases apart after V is trimmed by 1 base and J by 5 bases. Donors were 35 to 40 systemically healthy Caucasian individuals from Russia aged about 6 to 100 years. Each donor gave roughly 11 milliliters of peripheral blood, drawn into EDTA-treated Vacutainer tubes. Ficoll-Paque density-gradient centrifugation was used to isolate PBMCs, with at least 6 million obtained per sample. Trizol reagent was used to extract total RNA from the PBMCs, yielding at least 5.5 micrograms per sample. For every donor, an aliquot of PBMCs went through flow cytometry to measure the percentages of naive CD45RAhigh/CD27high T cells. This sample stems from a study of blood T cells in healthy people across ages (dated by TCRdb to 2015 to 2017). For the wider study: In model experiments, template switching captured about one uniquely barcoded TCR beta cDNA molecule for every two T cells. The study measured age-related changes in TCR beta repertoire diversity using deep sequencing normalized with unique cDNA molecular identifiers. Donors were grouped into four age groups: young (average approximately 15 years), middle-aged (around 39), aged (about 60) and long-lived (about 89). To avoid experimental bias, donors of different ages were randomly spread across the sequencing lanes. For two donors (one aged 18 to 30 and one aged 80 or older), the study analyzed two additional independent replicas of 1 million unique cDNA reads from the same blood draw. The paper as a whole reports these results and caveats: Bulk unsorted PBMC profiling prevented conclusive comparison of naive and antigen-experienced compartments. Estimates of total diversity based on one million sequenced T cells were considered lower bounds and underestimates. Because donor CMV infection status was unknown, age-related changes in expanded clonotypes were potentially confounded. Compared with the aged group, more naive CD4+ T cells, fewer expanded clones and increased TCR diversity were shown by the long-lived group, suggesting age selection. Observed TCR beta diversity correlated strongly with the percentage of naive T cells measured by flow cytometry. As age increased, observed TCR beta diversity per million T cells dropped in a roughly linear way, and a significant reduction was already evident by age 40.

This clonotype originated in a woman in her sixties or seventies in good health. The receptor chain draws on TRBV28 and TRBJ1-5; tentative D gene TRBD1, with 6 bases matching. Sequenced sample: blood. The nucleotide sequence reads TGTGCCAGCAGTTTATTGGGGGGCGGGGGAGATCAGCCCCAGCATTTT. Its coded protein is CASSLLGGGGDQPQHF.